The present entry profiles one T cell receptor beta chain with its context. The antigen is undetermined. Synthetically made TCR analog templates were put into each PCR as spikes. The data were produced by immunoSEQ multiplex PCR, yet TCRdb's version contains in-frame clones alone and is incomplete. The sample consists of roughly 50,000 clones, 70% to 90% of them appearing once. The sample is drawn from a study of PD-L1 blockade in urothelial cancer. Study conclusions and caveats: Larger 3-week expansion of tumor-associated blood clones was seen in durable-benefit patients.

Noted time point: peripheral blood 6 weeks after treatment start. With 2 bases removed from V and 13 bases from J, the gap between germline ends came to 12 bases. The length of the CDR3 is 12 residues. The V gene's germline CDR1 is MNHNY and CDR2 SVGAGI (reference sequence). The starting material was PBMCs, obtained around atezolizumab (anti-PD-L1) treatment. V usage is TRBV6-6 and J usage is TRBJ2-1; D might be TRBD1 (6 bases). The receptor's source is a man between 70 and 80 years old with urothelial cancer. In nucleotides, the CDR3 is TGTGCCAGCAGTTACGCTCCGGGACAACAGTTCTTC. The encoded protein is CASSYAPGQQFF.